Here is one TCR beta chain with its context. This clone's antigen is unknown. Per-nucleotide qualities are absent, and no much larger clonotype sits a single base away. This entry is derived from a study of control samples from healthy donors and cancer patients (dated by TCRdb to 2018 to 2021). The CDR3 holds 15 amino acids from the cysteine to the phenylalanine. Only CDR3 DNA is held: 45 bases, read in frame from base 1. Per the germline V gene, MDHEN is the CDR1 and SYDVKM is the CDR2. Relative to germline, V is 5 bases shorter and J is 8 bases shorter, with 16 bases between their ends. Preparation of the library involved the immunoSEQ multiplex PCR assay. Held by TCRdb, this immuneACCESS table contains in-frame sequences only and omits some clones. Under half of the omission traces to an unresolved V gene where checked; the cause of the rest is unknown. The sample table holds 100,000 or so clones, of which approximately 83% were seen once. Roughly an eighth of the sample comes from the top ten.

What was sequenced was blood. The chain is assembled from TRBV28 and TRBJ1-6, and the D gene may be TRBD1, 5 bases matching. The receptor was isolated from a woman between 45 and 65 years old in good health. The DNA reads TGTGCCAGCAGTACACGTACTATAGGGGATTCACCCCTCCACTTT. It encodes CASSTRTIGDSPLHF.